A selection of T cell receptor beta chains follows, all from one sample in a study of Graves' ophthalmopathy and Graves' hyperthyroidism. TCRdb fed the multiplex PCR reads into MiXCR, producing one record per CDR3 protein. The sample has roughly 500,000 distinct CDR3 sequences, approximately 15% seen once. The sample taken for sequencing was blood. Receptors were obtained from a woman under 40 with Graves' ophthalmopathy. Each CDR3 is given with its conserved first and last residue. The D gene is left open where the match is weak. Clone size is given for some rows only: seen once, a few or many times, or a class if the clone is expanded.

v_call	clone_size	j_call	d_call	cdr3_aa	cdr3_nt
TRBV6-5	many	TRBJ1-6	TRBD1	CASSYSGTDPPLHF	TGTGCCAGCAGTTACTCGGGGACAGATCCACCCCTCCACTTT
TRBV30	few	TRBJ1-1	.	CAWAPGPNTEAFF	TGTGCCTGGGCCCCTGGACCGAACACTGAAGCTTTCTTT
TRBV28	.	TRBJ1-2	TRBD1	CASSLNGQGDGYTF	TGTGCCAGCAGTCTAAACGGACAGGGGGATGGCTACACCTTC
TRBV6-5	.	TRBJ1-1	.	CASTSSVNAMNTEAFF	TGTGCCAGCACTTCCTCCGTGAACGCTATGAACACTGAAGCTTTCTTT
TRBV12-3/TRBV12-4	many	TRBJ1-5	.	CASSLVSLGSRYSNQPQHF	TGTGCCAGCAGTTTGGTGAGTCTCGGGTCCAGATACAGCAATCAGCCCCAGCATTTT
TRBV28	many	TRBJ1-2	.	CASSPRHGTVDLDGYTF	TGTGCCAGCAGTCCACGCCACGGGACGGTAGACTTGGATGGCTACACCTTC
TRBV11-2	many	TRBJ2-5	.	CASSLLYRGSGSLETQYF	TGTGCCAGCAGCTTACTGTACAGGGGAAGCGGGAGTCTAGAGACCCAGTACTTC
TRBV18	.	TRBJ1-2	.	CASSPLRDTNPYGYTF	TGTGCCAGCTCACCATTACGGGACACCAATCCCTATGGCTACACCTTC
TRBV29-1	many	TRBJ2-7	.	CSVVEEQYF	TGCAGCGTCGTGGAGGAGCAGTACTTC
TRBV5-1	many	TRBJ1-2	.	CASSPLRSNYGYTF	TGCGCCAGCAGCCCTCTGAGGAGTAACTATGGCTACACCTTC
TRBV30	many	TRBJ1-2	TRBD1	CACLPRDRDGYTF	TGTGCCTGTTTACCCCGGGACAGGGACGGCTACACCTTC
TRBV10-2	many	TRBJ2-7	.	CASSESNYPWGFSYEQYF	TGCGCCAGCAGTGAGTCCAACTATCCATGGGGGTTCTCCTACGAGCAGTACTTC
TRBV11-1	many	TRBJ2-7	.	CASSSHNYEQYF	TGTGCCAGCAGCTCACACAACTACGAGCAGTACTTC
TRBV28	many	TRBJ2-5	.	CASSFGFRRETQYF	TGTGCCAGCAGCTTTGGTTTCCGGCGAGAGACCCAGTACTTC
TRBV28	many	TRBJ1-1	.	CASSLRWADTEAFF	TGTGCCAGCAGTTTACGGTGGGCGGACACTGAAGCTTTCTTT
TRBV19	few	TRBJ1-1	TRBD1	CASSTRGTEAFF	TGTGCCAGTAGTACCAGGGGGACTGAAGCTTTCTTT
TRBV28	.	TRBJ2-7	.	CASSLNQGTGYEQYF	TGTGCCAGCAGTTTAAATCAGGGGACCGGCTACGAGCAGTACTTC
TRBV6-2/TRBV6-3	few	TRBJ1-5	.	CASSYQGPGNQPQHF	TGTGCCAGCAGTTACCAGGGGCCAGGCAATCAGCCCCAGCATTTT
TRBV5-4	few	TRBJ2-5	.	CASSLAPARAGPISQTQYF	TGTGCCAGCAGCTTGGCCCCGGCCAGGGCGGGACCCATATCGCAGACCCAGTACTTC
TRBV2	many	TRBJ1-2	TRBD1	CASSERDRFYGYTF	TGTGCCAGCAGTGAACGGGACAGATTCTATGGCTACACCTTC
TRBV7-3	many	TRBJ2-2	.	CASSPLEYTGELFF	TGTGCCAGCAGCCCCCTAGAGTACACCGGGGAGCTGTTTTTT
TRBV6-5	many	TRBJ1-3	.	CASSYSGGSGPRTIYF	TGTGCCAGCAGTTACTCCGGGGGAAGTGGGCCAAGGACCATATATTTT
TRBV19	few	TRBJ1-1	.	CASSLRPQNTEAFF	TGTGCCAGTAGTCTAAGGCCTCAGAACACTGAAGCTTTCTTT
TRBV6-5	many	TRBJ2-7	.	CASRWTVSSYEQYF	TGTGCCAGCAGATGGACAGTGAGCTCCTACGAGCAGTACTTC
TRBV5-1	few	TRBJ2-2	.	CASSPQQTDPNTGELFF	TGCGCCAGCAGCCCACAGCAGACAGATCCGAACACCGGGGAGCTGTTTTTT